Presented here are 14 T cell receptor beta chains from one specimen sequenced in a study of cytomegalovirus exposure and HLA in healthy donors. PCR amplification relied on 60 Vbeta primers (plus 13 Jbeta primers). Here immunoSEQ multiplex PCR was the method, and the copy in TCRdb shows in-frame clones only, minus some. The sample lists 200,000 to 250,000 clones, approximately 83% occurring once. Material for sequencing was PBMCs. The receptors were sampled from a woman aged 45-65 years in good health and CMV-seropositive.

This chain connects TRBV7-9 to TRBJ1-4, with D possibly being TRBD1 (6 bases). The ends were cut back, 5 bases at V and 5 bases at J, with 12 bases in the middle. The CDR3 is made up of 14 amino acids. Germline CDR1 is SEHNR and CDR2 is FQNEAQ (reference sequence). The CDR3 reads CASSTQGRNEKLFF. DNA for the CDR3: TGTGCCAGCAGCACACAGGGAAGGAATGAAAAACTGTTTTTT.

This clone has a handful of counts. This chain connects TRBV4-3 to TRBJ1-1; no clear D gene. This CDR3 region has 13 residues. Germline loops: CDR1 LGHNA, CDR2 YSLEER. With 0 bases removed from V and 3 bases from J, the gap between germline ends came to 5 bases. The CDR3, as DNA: TGCGCCAGCAGCCAAGACTCGGACACTGAAGCTTTCTTT. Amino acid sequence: CASSQDSDTEAFF.

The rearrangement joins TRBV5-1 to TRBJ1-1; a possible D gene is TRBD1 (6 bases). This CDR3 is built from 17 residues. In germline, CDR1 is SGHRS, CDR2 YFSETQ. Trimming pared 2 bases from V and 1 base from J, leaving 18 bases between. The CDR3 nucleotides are TGCGCCAGCAGCTTAGAAAGTGGACAGCCCGGGAACACTGAAGCTTTCTTT. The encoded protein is CASSLESGQPGNTEAFF. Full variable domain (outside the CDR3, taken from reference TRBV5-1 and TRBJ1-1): KAGVTQTPRYLIKTRGQQVTLSCSPISGHRSVSWYQQTPGQGLQFLFEYFSETQRNKGNFPGRFSGRQFSNSRSEMNVSTLELGDSALYLCASSLESGQPGNTEAFFGQGTRLTVV.

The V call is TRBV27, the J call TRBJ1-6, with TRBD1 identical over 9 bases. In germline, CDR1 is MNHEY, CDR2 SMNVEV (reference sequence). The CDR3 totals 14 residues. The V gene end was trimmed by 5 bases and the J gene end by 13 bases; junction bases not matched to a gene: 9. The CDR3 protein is CASSNRGPILPLHF. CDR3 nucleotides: TGTGCCAGCAGTAACAGGGGGCCAATACTTCCCCTCCACTTT.

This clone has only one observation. The chain's CDR3 is CASLPLSGANVLTF. The CDR3 coding sequence is TGTGCCAGTCTCCCCCTATCTGGGGCCAACGTCCTGACTTTC. The rearrangement joins TRBV27 to TRBJ2-6; D uncertain. Looked up from germline, CDR1 is MNHEY and CDR2 is SMNVEV (reference sequence). Trimming took 9 bases from V and 1 from J, leaving 10 bases between them. This CDR3 comprises 14 residues. The full variable domain, in which reference TRBV27 and TRBJ2-6 provide the parts outside the CDR3, is EAQVTQNPRYLITVTGKKLTVTCSQNMNHEYMSWYRQDPGLGLRQIYYSMNVEVTDKGDVPEGYKVSRKEKRNFPLILESPSPNQTSLYFCASLPLSGANVLTFGAGSRLTVL.

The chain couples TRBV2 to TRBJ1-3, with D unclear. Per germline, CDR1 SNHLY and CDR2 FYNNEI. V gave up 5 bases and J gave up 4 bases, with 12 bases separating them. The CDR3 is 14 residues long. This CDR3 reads CASSQTFIGNTIYF. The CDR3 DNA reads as TGTGCCAGCAGTCAGACTTTTATCGGAAACACCATATATTTT.

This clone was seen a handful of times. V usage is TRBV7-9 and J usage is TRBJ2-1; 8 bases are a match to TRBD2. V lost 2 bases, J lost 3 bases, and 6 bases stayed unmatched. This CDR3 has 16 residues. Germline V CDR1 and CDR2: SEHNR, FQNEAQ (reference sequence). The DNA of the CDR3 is TGTGCCAGCAGCTTAATACAGCGGGGGCTCTACAATGAGCAGTTCTTC. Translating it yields CASSLIQRGLYNEQFF.

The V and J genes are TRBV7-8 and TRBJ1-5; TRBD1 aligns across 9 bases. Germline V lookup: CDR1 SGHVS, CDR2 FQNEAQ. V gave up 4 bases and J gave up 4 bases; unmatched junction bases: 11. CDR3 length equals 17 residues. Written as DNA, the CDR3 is TGTGCCAGCAGCTACGGGACAGGGAGGGGGAATAATCAGCCCCAGCATTTT. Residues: CASSYGTGRGNNQPQHF. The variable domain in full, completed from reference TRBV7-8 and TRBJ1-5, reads GAGVSQSPRYKVAKRGQDVALRCDPISGHVSLFWYQQALGQGPEFLTYFQNEAQLDKSGLPSDRFFAERPEGSVSTLKIQRTQQEDSAVYLCASSYGTGRGNNQPQHFGDGTRLSIL.

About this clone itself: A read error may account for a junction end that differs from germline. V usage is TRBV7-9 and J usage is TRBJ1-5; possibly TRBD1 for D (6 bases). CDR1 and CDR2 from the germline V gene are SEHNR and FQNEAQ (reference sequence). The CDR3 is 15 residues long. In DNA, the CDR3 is TGTTCCAGCAGCTTGGGGGACACCCTAAATCAGCCCCAGCATTTT. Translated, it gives CSSSLGDTLNQPQHF.

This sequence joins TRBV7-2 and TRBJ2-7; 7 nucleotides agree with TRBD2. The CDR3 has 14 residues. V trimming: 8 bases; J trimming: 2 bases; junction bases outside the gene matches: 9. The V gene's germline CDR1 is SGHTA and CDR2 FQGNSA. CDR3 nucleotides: TGTGCCAGCTCGCCCTGGGAGGGGCCCTACGAGCAGTACTTC. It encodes CASSPWEGPYEQYF.

The CDR3 DNA sequence: TGTGCCAGCAGCTTGGGGGGGACAGAAGCCAAAAACATTCAGTACTTC. It is translated as CASSLGGTEAKNIQYF. The rearrangement uses TRBV5-4 and TRBJ2-4, with TRBD1 matching over 7 bases. Unmatched junction bases numbered 3, after V lost 0 bases and J lost 0 bases. Germline CDR1 is SGHNT and CDR2 is YYREEE (reference sequence). This CDR3 spans 16 amino acids.

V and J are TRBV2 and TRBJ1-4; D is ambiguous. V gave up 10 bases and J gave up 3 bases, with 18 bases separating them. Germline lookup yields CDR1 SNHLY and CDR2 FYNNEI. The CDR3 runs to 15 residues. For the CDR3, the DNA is TGTGCCACCTCGGGCGGGTACGGGGCTAATGAAAAACTGTTTTTT. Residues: CATSGGYGANEKLFF.

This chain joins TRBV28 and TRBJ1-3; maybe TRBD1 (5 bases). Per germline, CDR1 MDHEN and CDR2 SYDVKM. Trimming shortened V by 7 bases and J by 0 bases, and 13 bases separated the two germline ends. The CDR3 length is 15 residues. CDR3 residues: CASISGDASGNTIYF. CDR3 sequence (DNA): TGTGCCAGCATCTCGGGGGACGCCTCTGGAAACACCATATATTTT. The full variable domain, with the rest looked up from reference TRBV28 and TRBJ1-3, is DVKVTQSSRYLVKRTGEKVFLECVQDMDHENMFWYRQDPGLGLRLIYFSYDVKMKEKGDIPEGYSVSREKKERFSLILESASTNQTSMYLCASISGDASGNTIYFGEGSWLTVV.

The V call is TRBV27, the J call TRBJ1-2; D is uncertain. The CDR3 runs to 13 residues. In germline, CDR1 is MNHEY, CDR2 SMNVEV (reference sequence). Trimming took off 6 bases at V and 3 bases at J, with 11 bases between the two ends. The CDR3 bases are TGTGCCAGCAGCTCACATTCCTACTATGGCTACACCTTC. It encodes CASSSHSYYGYTF.